The rows below give T cell receptor beta chains drawn from one sample of a study of T-cell reconstitution after alpha-beta-depleted transplantation in children. TCRdb itself ran the PCR reads through MiXCR, one entry per CDR3 protein. The data hold about 540,000 distinct CDR3 sequences, with 18% observed a single time. This material consisted of PBMCs from the stem cell graft donor, taken from the stem cell graft. The source of these receptors is a human donor who donated a stem cell graft to a child with acute lymphoblastic leukemia. Each CDR3 is given with its conserved first and last residue. D genes are given only for firm matches. Clone size, where shown, is once, few, many, or a class for clones that have expanded.

>TRBJ2-1|.|TRBV20-1|.
TGCAGTGCTAGAGATCCTAGGAGGGGGTACAATGAGCAGTTCTTC
CSARDPRRGYNEQFF
>TRBJ1-3|.|TRBV5-1|.
TGCGCCAGCAGCTTGGTCCCATATAGCTCTGGAAACACCATATATTTT
CASSLVPYSSGNTIYF
>TRBJ1-3|many|TRBV12-3/TRBV12-4|.
TGTGCCAGCAGTTTAAGGCTGGGGGGAAACACCATATATTTT
CASSLRLGGNTIYF
>TRBJ1-1|.|TRBV18|TRBD1
TGTGCCAGCTCACCAGAGACAGGGGGCCCATCAACTGAAGCTTTCTTT
CASSPETGGPSTEAFF
>TRBJ1-1|few|TRBV29-1|.
TGCAGCGTTGACCTTGAGGGGGGGTCGGTGATAGGAACTGAAGCTTTCTTT
CSVDLEGGSVIGTEAFF
>TRBJ2-7|few|TRBV13|.
TGTGCCAGCAGCACCGAAGGACAGCTGCCAGACGAGCAGTACTTC
CASSTEGQLPDEQYF
>TRBJ2-3|.|TRBV5-1|.
TGCGCCAGCAGCTTGGAAGGGGCAGTGAGGGGCGCGGATACGCAGTATTTT
CASSLEGAVRGADTQYF
>TRBJ2-7|.|TRBV28|.
TGTGCCAGCAGCCTAAACCCCAGGGCCTACGAGCAGTACTTC
CASSLNPRAYEQYF
>TRBJ1-1|.|TRBV27|.
TGTGCCAGCAGCCTGACTGGGACACCGAACACTGAAGCTTTCTTT
CASSLTGTPNTEAFF
>TRBJ2-5|many|TRBV5-1|.
TGCGCCAGCCCCCTATTTCCAGGGAAAGACATACAAGAGACCCAGTACTTC
CASPLFPGKDIQETQYF
>TRBJ2-3|.|TRBV7-9|TRBD2
TGTGCCAGCAGCTCGTACCGGGACTATCCTAGCACAGATACGCAGTATTTT
CASSSYRDYPSTDTQYF
>TRBJ1-4|few|TRBV12-3/TRBV12-4|.
TGTGCCAGCAGTCGGGCCCGGGAGGAAAAACTGTTTTTT
CASSRAREEKLFF
>TRBJ1-4|.|TRBV6-5|.
TGTGCCAGCAGTTTAAGGGCATCAACTAATGAAAAACTGTTTTTT
CASSLRASTNEKLFF
>TRBJ1-3|few|TRBV12-3/TRBV12-4|.
TGTGCCAGCAGACTGACGGGGGCTGGAAACACCATATATTTT
CASRLTGAGNTIYF
>TRBJ2-3|.|TRBV9|TRBD2
TGTGCCAGCAGCCCCACGCGGGGGAGAACAGATACGCAGTATTTT
CASSPTRGRTDTQYF
>TRBJ2-7|few|TRBV29-1|TRBD1
TGCAGCGGCCGGGACAGAAACTCCTACGAGCAGTACTTC
CSGRDRNSYEQYF
>TRBJ2-7|.|TRBV29-1|TRBD1
TGCAGCGTTGGAACCGGGACAGATTACGAGCAGTACTTC
CSVGTGTDYEQYF
>TRBJ2-7|few|TRBV27|.
TGTGCCAGCAGCGGAATGGGTTTTTACGAGCAGTACTTC
CASSGMGFYEQYF
>TRBJ2-3|.|TRBV15|.
TGTGCCACCAGCAGAGATGAAGGACAGAACACAGATACGCAGTATTTT
CATSRDEGQNTDTQYF
>TRBJ2-1|.|TRBV4-2|TRBD2
TGTGCCAGCAGCCAAGAGCCAAGCGGGAGCGCCTACAATGAGCAGTTCTTC
CASSQEPSGSAYNEQFF
>TRBJ1-3|.|TRBV6-4|.
TGTGCCAGCAGACCCTCCCTTAGAGGACAGTCATTCGCGGCTGGAAACACCATATATTTT
CASRPSLRGQSFAAGNTIYF
>TRBJ1-5|.|TRBV15|.
TGTGCCACCAGCGAGAGGGTGAGCAATCAGCCCCAGCATTTT
CATSERVSNQPQHF
>TRBJ1-6|.|TRBV7-6|.
TGTGCCAGCAGCCTCGGAGACAGCGGGATCTCTGGGTCACCCCTCCACTTT
CASSLGDSGISGSPLHF
>TRBJ1-6|.|TRBV12-3/TRBV12-4|.
TGTGCCAGCAGGCCGAACCAGGGGTCGAGGAATTCACCCCTCCACTTT
CASRPNQGSRNSPLHF
>TRBJ2-3|few|TRBV6-5|.
TGTGCCAGCAGTTACTGGGCAGGGGACACAGATACGCAGTATTTT
CASSYWAGDTDTQYF
>TRBJ2-7|few|TRBV7-6|TRBD1
TGTGCCAGCAGCTTGACAGGGGATGTTAGCTACGAGCAGTACTTC
CASSLTGDVSYEQYF
>TRBJ2-1|.|TRBV12-3/TRBV12-4|.
TGTGCCAGCAGTTTAGGTGGCGGGGCAATATACAATGAGCAGTTCTTC
CASSLGGGAIYNEQFF
>TRBJ2-7|.|TRBV5-1|TRBD1
TGCGCCAGCAGCTTGGTCGGTCCGGGACAGGTCTACGAGCAGTACTTC
CASSLVGPGQVYEQYF
>TRBJ2-7|.|TRBV6-2/TRBV6-3|.
TGTGCCAGCAGTTACTCGATACGTAGCGTGAAAGGACCCTACGAGCAGTACTTC
CASSYSIRSVKGPYEQYF
>TRBJ1-2|.|TRBV5-1|TRBD1
TGCGCCAGCAGCCTTGGACAGGTGACTAACTATGGCTACACCTTC
CASSLGQVTNYGYTF
>TRBJ2-2|.|TRBV7-3|.
TGTGCCATCAAGGGATACACCGGGGAGCTGTTTTTT
CAIKGYTGELFF
>TRBJ1-1|.|TRBV7-9|TRBD1
TGTGCCAGCAGCTTTGGGGACAGGGTGAGCACTGAAGCTTTCTTT
CASSFGDRVSTEAFF
>TRBJ2-1|.|TRBV4-2|.
TGTGCCAGCAGCCAAGAAGAAGCGGGCCCTGGGGATGAGCAGTTCTTC
CASSQEEAGPGDEQFF
>TRBJ2-1|.|TRBV9|.
TGTGCCAGCAGCGCCCGACTAGAGTACAATGAGCAGTTCTTC
CASSARLEYNEQFF
>TRBJ2-3|few|TRBV5-1|.
TGCGCCAGCAGCTTGGAGCCGGGTTATTTAGGAGATACGCAGTATTTT
CASSLEPGYLGDTQYF
>TRBJ2-1|few|TRBV27|.
TGTGCCAGCAGTTTACAACTCGACAGCTCCTACAATGAGCAGTTCTTC
CASSLQLDSSYNEQFF
>TRBJ2-5|.|TRBV7-9|.
TGTGCCAGCAGCCGGGCCCGGGAGACCCAGTACTTC
CASSRARETQYF
>TRBJ2-2|.|TRBV5-1|.
TGCGCCAGCAGCCCGGGGGACAGAACTTTCGGGGAGCTGTTTTTT
CASSPGDRTFGELFF
>TRBJ2-7|few|TRBV20-1|TRBD2
TGCAGTGCTAGAGATCTGCTAGCGGACTACGAGCAGTACTTC
CSARDLLADYEQYF
>TRBJ2-5|.|TRBV12-3/TRBV12-4|TRBD2
TGTGCCAGCAGTTCAACCACTAGCGGGAGAAACCAAGAGACCCAGTACTTC
CASSSTTSGRNQETQYF
>TRBJ2-7|few|TRBV4-1|TRBD2
TGCGCCAGCAGCGAAGTTATGACTAGCGGAGCATCCTACGAGCAGTACTTC
CASSEVMTSGASYEQYF
>TRBJ1-5|.|TRBV5-8|.
TGTGCCAGCAGCTTTGAGGAATACAATCAGCCCCAGCATTTT
CASSFEEYNQPQHF
>TRBJ2-1|.|TRBV20-1|TRBD2
TGCAGTGCTAGAGAGTTAGCGGGAGGGACCTACAATGAGCAGTTCTTC
CSARELAGGTYNEQFF
>TRBJ2-1|.|TRBV14|TRBD1
TGTGCCAGCAGCCCAGAGAGGACAGGGTTGCACAATGAGCAGTTCTTC
CASSPERTGLHNEQFF
>TRBJ1-2|few|TRBV6-1|.
TGTGCCAGCAGACCAACAGGGTCCCCTATCGGCTACACCTTC
CASRPTGSPIGYTF
>TRBJ1-2|few|TRBV5-1|TRBD1
TGCGCCAGCAGGGTGACAGGGAACTATGGCTACACCTTC
CASRVTGNYGYTF
>TRBJ1-1|.|TRBV4-1|TRBD1
TGCGCCAGCAGACTGTTAGGGGGCGGTGCTGAAGCTTTCTTT
CASRLLGGGAEAFF
>TRBJ2-4|.|TRBV6-1|TRBD2
TGTGCCAGCAAGCCTGCTAGCGGGATGCTAGCCAAAAACATTCAGTACTTC
CASKPASGMLAKNIQYF
>TRBJ2-7|few|TRBV27|.
TGTGCCAGCAGTTTATCGAGCTATGTCGTCTACGAGCAGTACTTC
CASSLSSYVVYEQYF
>TRBJ2-7|few|TRBV7-9|.
TGTGCCAGCAGCTCCGGGATAGACACCTACGAGCAGTACTTC
CASSSGIDTYEQYF
>TRBJ1-2|few|TRBV5-8|.
TGTGCCAGCGCCATCGAGGTGGGCTTTGGCTACACCTTC
CASAIEVGFGYTF
>TRBJ2-7|few|TRBV9|TRBD2
TGTGCCAGCAGCGCGGGGACTAGCGGAGCCTACGAGCAGTACTTC
CASSAGTSGAYEQYF
>TRBJ1-5|.|TRBV7-2|.
TGTGCCAGCAGCTCCCAGTGGGCGCGCAATCAGCCCCAGCATTTT
CASSSQWARNQPQHF
>TRBJ2-1|.|TRBV20-1|TRBD1
TGCAGTGCTACTCGGGACAGGGGGCCCTACAATGAGCAGTTCTTC
CSATRDRGPYNEQFF
>TRBJ2-3|few|TRBV11-1|TRBD2
TGTGCCAGCAGCTCCCTAAAGACACTAAACGGCGGGAGGTGGGACGCAGATACGCAGTATTTT
CASSSLKTLNGGRWDADTQYF